Shown below are 21 T cell receptor beta chains from a single sample sequenced in a study of blood T cell repertoires in COVID-19 (dated by TCRdb to about 2020). Receptor libraries were prepared by the immunoSEQ multiplex PCR assay. TCRdb retrieved this table from immuneACCESS and kept in-frame rearrangements only. Not all clones are present; in checked studies, unresolved V genes account for under half, and no reason is known for the remainder. The sample profile shows approximately 350,000 clones; more than 75% of them were found once. Around 3% of the sample comes from the top ten. The sequenced sample was PBMCs or T cells enriched from blood (not recorded which). All receptors come from a woman aged 25 to 39 who had recovered from COVID-19.

In its sample, this clone was seen a few times. J is TRBJ1-5 and V is TRBV5-1; D is unclear. Germline CDR1 SGHRS, CDR2 YFSETQ. The CDR3 covers 16 residues. Trimming took off 0 bases at V and 9 bases at J, with 19 bases between the two ends. CDR3 nucleotide sequence: TGCGCCAGCAGCTTGGGTCCAGAATATAGCAGAGGGCCCCAGCATTTT. Protein: CASSLGPEYSRGPQHF.

V usage is TRBV9 and J usage is TRBJ1-2; 7 bases line up with TRBD1. CDR1 and CDR2 (germline): SGDLS, YYNGEE. V trimming: 3 bases; J trimming: 1 base; junction bases outside the gene matches: 3. This CDR3 comprises 14 residues. CDR3 protein: CASSGGDSNYGYTF. The DNA for the CDR3 is TGTGCCAGCAGCGGAGGGGACAGTAACTATGGCTACACCTTC.

The rearrangement links TRBV4-1 to TRBJ2-2, with 7 bases aligning to TRBD2. This CDR3 spans 14 amino acids. Germline lookup yields CDR1 MGHRA and CDR2 YSYEKL. V trimming: 3 bases; J trimming: 3 bases; junction bases outside the gene matches: 1. CDR3 bases: TGCGCCAGCAGCCAGGGAGGGTACACCGGGGAGCTGTTTTTT. Protein sequence: CASSQGGYTGELFF.

The CDR3 loop is CASSPSTVQPQHF. CDR3 DNA: TGTGCCAGCAGTCCTTCGACAGTTCAGCCCCAGCATTTT. V and J are TRBV27 and TRBJ1-5; weak D call: TRBD1 (5 bases). Germline CDR1 and CDR2: MNHEY and SMNVEV (reference sequence). With 5 bases removed from V and 6 bases from J, the gap between germline ends came to 11 bases. This CDR3 has 13 amino acids.

The chain employs TRBV21-1 and TRBJ2-3; the DNA was not used to check the table's D call, TRBD1. TRBV21-1 is a recognized pseudogene. The CDR3 spans 16 residues. The CDR3 loop is CASSKVLRTLTDTQYF. DNA for the CDR3: TGTGCCAGCAGCAAAGTCCTGCGGACACTCACAGATACGCAGTATTTT.

The rearrangement links TRBV14 to TRBJ2-4, with TRBD2 as a possible D gene (6 bases). The CDR3 is 14 amino acids. V shed 1 base and J shed 6 bases, with 10 bases lying between them. Germline CDR1 is SGHDN and CDR2 is FVKESK. This CDR3 is CASSQARGRNIQYF. In DNA, the CDR3 is TGTGCCAGCAGCCAAGCGCGGGGCAGAAACATTCAGTACTTC.

The chain's CDR3 is CASSLATGLNQPQHF. DNA of the CDR3: TGTGCCAGTAGTCTAGCGACAGGGCTGAATCAGCCCCAGCATTTT. The V call is TRBV19, the J call TRBJ1-5; TRBD1 matches at 7 bases. The junction had 8 bases not matched to a gene; V was cut back by 5 bases and J by 4 bases. Germline-derived CDR1 and CDR2 are LNHDA and SQIVND (reference sequence). There are 15 residues in the CDR3.

The chain recombines TRBV4-2 with TRBJ2-2, with 14 bases lining up with TRBD2. CDR1 is LGHNA, CDR2 YNFKEQ, per germline. The CDR3 is 19 amino acids. Trimming removed 4 bases from V and 2 bases from J; junction bases left unmatched: 9. The CDR3, as DNA: TGTGCCAGCAGCCGCGGACTAGCGGGGGGCGCCCTCAACACCGGGGAGCTGTTTTTT. As protein: CASSRGLAGGALNTGELFF.

V and J are TRBV9 and TRBJ2-6; 7 bases line up with TRBD1. Germline CDR1 is SGDLS and CDR2 is YYNGEE. CDR3 length: 15 residues. V shed 3 bases, J shed 3 bases, and the junction held 3 bases outside the gene matches. The CDR3 here is CASSEGAGGANVLTF. The CDR3 DNA is TGTGCCAGCAGCGAGGGGGCTGGTGGGGCCAACGTCCTGACTTTC.

The chain recombines TRBV7-2 with TRBJ2-1, with 11 bases fitting TRBD1. V was pared by 4 bases and J by 9 bases, with 11 bases of the junction left unmatched. The length of the CDR3 is 16 residues. The V gene's germline CDR1 is SGHTA and CDR2 FQGNSA. The CDR3 here is CASSSQRDRGLAEQFF. CDR3 sequence (DNA): TGTGCCAGCAGCTCCCAGCGGGACAGGGGGTTAGCTGAGCAGTTCTTC.

Only one count was recorded for this clone. The V gene is TRBV4-2, the J gene TRBJ2-3; 10 bases map to TRBD2. Germline values: CDR1 LGHNA, CDR2 YNFKEQ. The CDR3 length is 17 residues. Trimming removed 0 bases from V and 1 base from J; junction bases left unmatched: 4. The CDR3 sequence: CASSQEVGTSGTDTQYF. DNA of the CDR3: TGTGCCAGCAGCCAAGAGGTCGGGACTAGCGGCACAGATACGCAGTATTTT.

CDR3 DNA sequence: TGTGCCAGCAGCCAAGGGTCACTAGCGGGGGACTTATACTTC. Translation: CASSQGSLAGDLYF. This chain links TRBV3-1 (or the pseudogene TRBV3-2) with TRBJ2-5; 11 bases fit TRBD2. V trimming: 1 base; J trimming: 14 bases; junction bases outside the gene matches: 9. The germline CDR1 and CDR2 sequences are LGHDT and YNNKEL (reference sequence). This CDR3 is built from 14 residues.

V usage is TRBV5-6 and J usage is TRBJ1-2, with a weak D call TRBD1 (6 bases). V lost 4 bases to trimming and J lost 2 bases, with 15 bases between them. This CDR3 comprises 15 residues. CDR1 and CDR2 from the germline V gene are SGHDT and YYEEEE. The CDR3 is CASSLLTGSNYGYTF. CDR3 DNA: TGTGCCAGCAGCCTACTTACAGGGAGCAACTATGGCTACACCTTC.

This sequence joins TRBV2 and TRBJ1-4; possibly TRBD1 for D (6 bases). With 8 bases removed from V and 5 bases from J, the gap between germline ends came to 15 bases. The germline gives CDR1 SNHLY, CDR2 FYNNEI. The CDR3 consists of 14 residues. This CDR3 is CASGRDNRNEKLFF. As DNA, the CDR3 is TGTGCCAGCGGTCGGGACAATCGAAATGAAAAACTGTTTTTT. Filled out from reference TRBV2 and TRBJ1-4, the complete variable domain reads EPEVTQTPSHQVTQMGQEVILRCVPISNHLYFYWYRQILGQKVEFLVSFYNNEISEKSEIFDDQFSVERPDGSNFTLKIRSTKLEDSAMYFCASGRDNRNEKLFFGSGTQLSVL.

The table lists this clone with a count of one. In DNA form, the CDR3 reads TGTGCCAGCAGCCAGACTAGTTTCTACGAGCAGTACTTC. Residues: CASSQTSFYEQYF. V is TRBV14 and J is TRBJ2-7; D perhaps matches TRBD2 (6 bases). Germline values: CDR1 SGHDN, CDR2 FVKESK. This CDR3 has 13 residues. Deletions cut 3 bases from V and 3 bases from J, with 9 bases between.

The rearrangement links TRBV11-3 to TRBJ2-1; 7 nucleotides match TRBD2. J was trimmed by 6 bases and V by 4 bases; bases with no gene match: 12. There are 16 residues in the CDR3. The germline V gene encodes CDR1 SGHNT and CDR2 YENEEA. For the CDR3, the DNA is TGTGCCAGCAGCTGGACCGGGACTATGGATCGCAATGAGCAGTTCTTC. This codes for CASSWTGTMDRNEQFF.

The chain couples TRBV2 to TRBJ2-1; 7 bases map to TRBD2. The CDR3 is 16 amino acids. V was pared by 5 bases and J by 4 bases, with 11 bases of the junction left unmatched. The germline V gene encodes CDR1 SNHLY and CDR2 FYNNEI. The CDR3 DNA reads as TGTGCCAGCAGTCGATCCCCTAGGACTAGTTACAATGAGCAGTTCTTC. Translation gives CASSRSPRTSYNEQFF.

The chain links TRBV5-1 to TRBJ2-1, with TRBD2 matching over 8 bases. With V trimmed by 4 bases and J by 7 bases, 7 bases remained unmatched. The germline V gene has CDR1 SGHRS and CDR2 YFSETQ. CDR3 length equals 14 residues. Here the CDR3 DNA reads TGCGCCAGCAGCCCGCGGGGGGCTTGGAATGAGCAGTTCTTC. Its translation is CASSPRGAWNEQFF. Complete variable domain (other parts from reference TRBV5-1 and TRBJ2-1): KAGVTQTPRYLIKTRGQQVTLSCSPISGHRSVSWYQQTPGQGLQFLFEYFSETQRNKGNFPGRFSGRQFSNSRSEMNVSTLELGDSALYLCASSPRGAWNEQFFGPGTRLTVL.

This clone was seen more than once but under ten times. The V gene is TRBV4-2, the J gene TRBJ2-1; TRBD1 is a possible D gene (5 bases). Trimming stripped 0 bases from V and 7 bases from J, with 7 bases between. The germline V gene has CDR1 LGHNA and CDR2 YNFKEQ. This CDR3 comprises 13 residues. The CDR3 nucleotides are TGTGCCAGCAGCCAAGAGACAGAGAATGAGCAGTTCTTC. Residues: CASSQETENEQFF.

The chain combines TRBV2 with TRBJ2-1; the match to TRBD1 covers 10 bases. Germline V gene lookup returns CDR1 SNHLY and CDR2 FYNNEI. The CDR3 totals 15 residues. Trimming took 6 bases from V and 3 from J; bases not matched to a gene: 5. The CDR3 reads CASRPGQGGYNEQFF. Written as DNA, the CDR3 is TGTGCCAGCAGGCCCGGACAGGGGGGCTACAATGAGCAGTTCTTC.

This chain joins TRBV2 and TRBJ1-1; possible D gene TRBD1, 5 bases. Germline CDR1 is SNHLY and CDR2 is FYNNEI. This CDR3 has 12 residues. The CDR3: CANGAGNTEAFF. As DNA, the CDR3 is TGTGCTAATGGGGCAGGAAACACTGAAGCTTTCTTT.